The entry below gives a single T cell receptor beta chain sequence along with its context. Its recognized antigen is unknown. Nothing much larger sits one base from this clone, and base qualities are not available. Sequencer: Illumina NovaSeq 6000. TCRalpha and TCRbeta cDNA libraries were constructed by 5'RACE with constant-segment primers, with sample barcodes and unique molecular identifiers being introduced. Trizol reagent was used to extract RNA from every sample. The libraries were amplified in two PCR steps, and the second step added a second sample barcode and Illumina TruSeq adapters. Sequencing of libraries was performed on an Illumina NovaSeq with 2 x 150 bp paired-end reads. Per the original workflow: With migec v1.2.7, reads were demultiplexed and then collapsed into UMI-guided consensus sequences. Using mixcr v2.1.11, the UMI consensuses were aligned to TRA and TRB V and J templates and assembled into clonotypes. Expanded or contracted clonotypes were those called significant by both edgeR and NoisET, with noise models trained on biological replicates. For edgeR calls, a false discovery rate-adjusted p below 0.01 and a log2 fold-change threshold of 1 were applied. As an exploratory analysis of dynamics, max-normalized trajectories of the 1000 most abundant clonotypes were examined by PCA with hierarchical clustering. Each responding clone was given a CD4 or CD8 phenotype based on the CD4+ and CD8+ repertoires, which had been sequenced separately. The raw public data were reprocessed by TCRdb itself: fastp quality trimming at Q25, MiXCR clonotype calling, in-frame beta chains only. Rows with a matching CDR3 protein are joined into one entry that keeps the most common DNA and genes. For this entry, the V and J calls and clone size follow TCRdb and not the study's own pipeline. This sample comprises 250,000 to 350,000 distinct CDR3 sequences, 15% to 20% of them detected only once. The ten most abundant clones make up 20% to 25% of the sample.

Ficoll-Paque density gradient centrifugation was the method used to isolate PBMCs. From cysteine to phenylalanine, the CDR3 is 11 amino acids long. Only CDR3 DNA remains: 33 bases, in frame from the first base. V is reduced by 8 bases and J by 1 base, leaving a spacing of 7 bases between them. Taken from the germline V gene, the CDR1 and CDR2 loops are SQVTM and ANQGSEA. This sample is part of a study of T-cell memory formation after mild COVID-19 (dated by TCRdb to the early 2020s). Study-level background: Most TCR sequence clusters were specific to one of the two donors. Longitudinal TCRalpha and TCRbeta repertoire sequencing tracked T-cell clones expanding and contracting after mild COVID-19 in a couple of donors. Two young, previously healthy adult volunteers, one female and one male, were included in the cohort. Results the study describes overall, beyond this receptor: Contracting CD4+ clones were located mainly in the CM and EM memory subsets, whereas CD8+ clones were found to be enriched in EMRA. Only two mild cases were covered in the study, and larger cohorts including severe cases with pre-infection samples were considered necessary. Balanced CD4/CD8 phenotypes were observed for clones contracting from day 15 to 85, whereas a bias towards CD4+ was observed for a second wave of clones expanding from day 15 to 37. Some responding clones were found in pre-infection memory, which suggests that pre-existing cross-reactive memory T cells took part in the SARS-CoV-2 response. The second-wave clones that peaked on day 37 were not confirmed to be SARS-CoV-2 specific.

The source is a young man who had mild COVID-19 (a few samples of this study predate the infection). The sample titles of this study are shuffled in the database, so cell type and time point are left out; the donor was told from shared clones. The rearranged segments are TRBV29-1 and TRBJ2-3; confidence is insufficient to name the D gene. The material sequenced was PBMCs or a T cell subset sorted from them (not recorded which). This receptor has the CDR3 CSIRGTDTQYF. In nucleotide form, the sequence is TGCAGCATCAGAGGCACAGATACGCAGTATTTT.